This is a list of T cell receptor beta chains from one sample in a study of T cells after yellow fever vaccination. TCRdb recomputed calls from the 5' RACE reads with MiXCR, one row per CDR3 protein. The sample includes some 110,000 distinct CDR3 sequences, 8.4% of them seen just once. The sample was CD8+ T cells sorted from PBMCs, taken 45 days after the yellow fever booster vaccination. The receptors stem from a young man who received the YFV17D yellow fever vaccine. Each CDR3 is given with its conserved first and last residue. D genes are given only for firm matches. Only part of the rows carry a size: once, few, many, or a class if the clone is expanded.

V	J	D	size	DNA	CDR3
TRBV27	TRBJ1-1	.	many	TGTGCCAGCAGCCCGGAAGGAAGGGGCACTGAAGCTTTCTTT	CASSPEGRGTEAFF
TRBV27	TRBJ2-1	.	many	TGTGCCAGCAGTCCACCGGACAATGAGCAGTTCTTC	CASSPPDNEQFF
TRBV15	TRBJ2-3	.	many	TGTGCCACCAGCAGAGAGCGCGGCGGACTCACAGATACGCAGTATTTT	CATSRERGGLTDTQYF
TRBV7-9	TRBJ2-1	TRBD2	many	TGTGCCAGCAGCCCGAGGGGACTACCCAGGTGGGATGAGCAGTTCTTC	CASSPRGLPRWDEQFF
TRBV27	TRBJ2-7	.	.	TGTGCCAGCAGTTTATTTGGCCCAGACCACGAGCAGTACTTC	CASSLFGPDHEQYF
TRBV5-4	TRBJ2-7	TRBD1	.	TGTGCCAGCAGCTTGGAACAGGGGGGACCCTACGAGCAGTACTTC	CASSLEQGGPYEQYF
TRBV20-1	TRBJ2-3	TRBD2	many	TGCAGTGCTAGAGTTAGGAGCGGGAGAGACACAGATACGCAGTATTTT	CSARVRSGRDTDTQYF
TRBV6-2/TRBV6-3	TRBJ2-7	TRBD2	many	TGTGCCAGCAGTTACTCTAGGACTAGCGGGGACTACGAGCAGTACTTC	CASSYSRTSGDYEQYF
TRBV6-6	TRBJ2-7	.	many	TGTGCCAGCAGCGAAAGCTATTGGGAGCAGTACTTC	CASSESYWEQYF
TRBV29-1	TRBJ2-3	.	many	TGCAGCGTTGGTCCCGGGACGGGGCAGTATTTT	CSVGPGTGQYF
TRBV6-5	TRBJ2-7	.	many	TGTGCCAGCAGTTACCTCCCAGGGGTGCCAACCTACGAGCAGTACTTC	CASSYLPGVPTYEQYF